This T cell receptor beta chain came from a study of T cells expressing NK-cell markers. The CDR3 runs to 12 residues. Germline loops: CDR1 SGHAT, CDR2 FQNNGV. Making the TCR beta cDNA relied on 5'RACE template switching with UMIs. From its re-call of the 5' RACE reads, TCRdb lists each CDR3 protein once, without DNA. The repertoire table contains some 120,000 distinct CDR3 sequences. The clonotype originates from a woman between 18 and 69 years old in good health. V is TRBV11-2 and J is TRBJ2-1; TCRdb reports TRBD1, a call that lacks DNA to check it against. Sequencing input: blood T cells: a sorted CD56 or NKG2C T cell subset, CD4+ or CD8+ T cells, or bulk PBMC T cells (not recorded which). CDR3 sequence: CASRNSGDEQFF.